This is a list of T cell receptor beta chains from one sample in a study of shared clonotypes between healthy human individuals. TCRdb keeps only in-frame clones here, not all; method: immunoSEQ multiplex PCR. The sample carries 2.3 million or so clones, 90% to 95% recorded once. Sequenced sample: naive CD4+ T cells from PBMCs. The receptors come from a young man in good health. Some clones in this sample may be carry-over from other donors' samples. Both conserved end residues are part of each CDR3. A D gene is named only where the DNA matches it firmly. Rows may omit the clone size; those that give it use once, few, many or a size class.

V gene,clone size,D gene,J gene,CDR3 protein,CDR3 DNA
TRBV5-4,.,TRBD2,TRBJ2-3,CASSLKTSADTQYF,TGTGCCAGCAGCTTGAAAACTAGCGCAGATACGCAGTATTTT
TRBV28,.,.,TRBJ1-2,CASTPGDANYGYTF,TGTGCCAGCACCCCAGGGGATGCAAACTATGGCTACACCTTC
TRBV30,once,TRBD2,TRBJ2-7,CAWTNTSGSHEQYF,TGTGCCTGGACGAACACTAGCGGGAGCCACGAGCAGTACTTC
TRBV7-2,.,.,TRBJ2-7,CASSLGVGWAYEQYF,TGTGCCAGCAGCTTAGGGGTGGGGTGGGCCTACGAGCAGTACTTC
TRBV5-1,.,.,TRBJ1-5,CASSWDGDNQPQHF,TGCGCCAGCAGCTGGGACGGGGACAATCAGCCCCAGCATTTT
TRBV21-1,.,.,TRBJ2-1,CASSRNIIGEQFF,TGTGCCAGCAGCAGGAACATAATAGGTGAGCAGTTCTTC
TRBV18,.,TRBD1,TRBJ2-6,CASSPFSGQGYTGANVLTF,TGTGCCAGCTCACCATTCTCTGGACAGGGGTATACCGGGGCCAACGTCCTGACTTTC
TRBV10-3,.,TRBD1,TRBJ2-1,CAIRVTGGRSYNEQFF,TGTGCCATCAGGGTAACAGGGGGAAGATCCTACAATGAGCAGTTCTTC
TRBV7-2,.,.,TRBJ2-7,CASSPSGASGYEQYF,TGTGCCAGCAGCCCAAGTGGCGCTTCCGGCTACGAGCAGTACTTC
TRBV5-1,.,.,TRBJ2-2,CASSSQGEGNTGELFF,TGCGCCAGCAGCTCCCAGGGTGAGGGGAACACCGGGGAGCTGTTTTTT
TRBV7-3,.,TRBD2,TRBJ2-1,CASSRGLAVYNEQFF,TGTGCCAGCAGCCGCGGACTAGCGGTCTACAATGAGCAGTTCTTC
TRBV4-2,.,TRBD2,TRBJ2-5,CASKTGAGAQETQYF,TGTGCCAGCAAGACCGGGGCGGGAGCGCAGGAGACCCAGTACTTC
TRBV9,.,TRBD1,TRBJ2-7,CASSVGGTALSYEQYF,TGTGCCAGCAGCGTAGGTGGGACAGCCCTCTCCTACGAGCAGTACTTC
TRBV7-3,.,.,TRBJ2-5,CASSPQVLGEQYF,TGTGCCAGCAGCCCTCAGGTCCTTGGGGAGCAGTACTTC
TRBV6-1,once,.,TRBJ1-5,CASSGVVVGNQPQHF,TGTGCCAGCAGTGGGGTAGTGGTCGGCAATCAGCCCCAGCATTTT
TRBV7-2,.,.,TRBJ2-7,CASSTRTFVGGPYEQYF,TGTGCCAGCAGCACCAGGACCTTCGTAGGCGGGCCCTACGAGCAGTACTTC
TRBV7-9,.,.,TRBJ1-2,CASSIYTNYGYTF,TGTGCCAGCAGCATCTACACTAACTATGGCTACACCTTC
TRBV6-1,.,.,TRBJ2-7,CASTLGEQYF,TGTGCCAGCACCTTGGGCGAGCAGTACTTC
TRBV19,.,TRBD2,TRBJ2-3,CATSRKGSGRARTDTQYF,TGTGCCACTAGCCGCAAGGGTAGCGGGAGGGCCCGCACAGATACGCAGTATTTT
TRBV30,.,TRBD1,TRBJ2-3,CAWNPGQGAGTDTQYF,TGTGCCTGGAACCCCGGACAGGGGGCCGGCACAGATACGCAGTATTTT
TRBV6-1,.,TRBD1,TRBJ2-5,CASRQGARETQYF,TGTGCCAGCAGACAGGGGGCGAGGGAGACCCAGTACTTC
TRBV7-9,.,TRBD1,TRBJ1-4,CASSLWDRGGNEKLFF,TGTGCCAGCAGCTTATGGGACAGGGGAGGTAATGAAAAACTGTTTTTT
TRBV25-1,.,.,TRBJ2-1,CASSDGDLPRQFF,TGTGCCAGCAGTGATGGTGATCTTCCACGGCAGTTCTTC
TRBV9,.,TRBD2,TRBJ2-7,CASSARGTSASYEQYF,TGTGCCAGCAGCGCGCGAGGGACTAGCGCCTCCTACGAGCAGTACTTC
TRBV18,.,.,TRBJ2-1,CASSPLVRAYNEQFF,TGTGCCAGCTCACCACTAGTCAGAGCCTACAATGAGCAGTTCTTC
TRBV21-1,.,.,TRBJ1-5,CASSKKGRVKKWNQPQHF,TGTGCCAGCAGCAAGAAGGGAAGGGTCAAGAAATGGAATCAGCCCCAGCATTTT
TRBV19,.,.,TRBJ1-5,CASSSRGASNQPQHF,TGTGCCAGTAGTAGTAGGGGAGCAAGCAATCAGCCCCAGCATTTT
TRBV28,.,TRBD1,TRBJ1-1,CASIPVTGSAFF,TGTGCCAGCATCCCCGTGACAGGGTCCGCTTTCTTT
TRBV28,.,TRBD1,TRBJ2-2,CASSSGTGGSGELFF,TGTGCCAGCAGTTCCGGGACAGGGGGCTCCGGGGAGCTGTTTTTT
TRBV6-1,.,.,TRBJ2-4,CASSELGWYF,TGTGCCAGCAGTGAACTGGGATGGTACTTC
TRBV6-1,once,.,TRBJ2-5,CASDRTVGETQYF,TGTGCCAGCGACCGGACGGTGGGGGAGACCCAGTACTTC
TRBV7-2,.,TRBD2,TRBJ2-5,CASSLGLAAGETQYF,TGTGCCAGCAGCCTGGGACTAGCGGCTGGGGAGACCCAGTACTTC
TRBV4-1,.,TRBD2,TRBJ2-1,CASSQGRGTSTNNEQFF,TGCGCCAGCAGCCAAGGTCGTGGGACTAGCACCAATAATGAGCAGTTCTTC
TRBV18,.,.,TRBJ2-1,CASSPSPLSGTYNEQFF,TGTGCCAGCTCACCTTCCCCCCTTTCCGGGACGTACAATGAGCAGTTCTTC
TRBV21-1,.,.,TRBJ2-3,CASSPDRPETSTDTQYF,TGTGCCAGCAGCCCCGACCGACCGGAGACTAGCACAGATACGCAGTATTTT
TRBV28,.,TRBD1,TRBJ1-5,CASASASGGVRQPQHF,TGTGCCAGCGCCTCGGCATCAGGGGGGGTAAGACAGCCCCAGCATTTT
TRBV10-2,few,.,TRBJ1-1,CASSAGPRNTEAFF,TGCGCCAGCAGTGCCGGGCCCAGAAACACTGAAGCTTTCTTT
TRBV19,.,TRBD2,TRBJ2-1,CASSRQSGSGGEQFF,TGTGCCAGTAGTCGGCAGAGCGGGAGCGGGGGTGAGCAGTTCTTC
TRBV25-1,.,.,TRBJ2-4,CASSGRTEPAKNIQYF,TGTGCCAGCAGTGGAAGGACGGAACCAGCCAAAAACATTCAGTACTTC
TRBV6-1,.,.,TRBJ2-6,CASKTTPGANVLTF,TGTGCCAGCAAGACTACCCCCGGGGCCAACGTCCTGACTTTC